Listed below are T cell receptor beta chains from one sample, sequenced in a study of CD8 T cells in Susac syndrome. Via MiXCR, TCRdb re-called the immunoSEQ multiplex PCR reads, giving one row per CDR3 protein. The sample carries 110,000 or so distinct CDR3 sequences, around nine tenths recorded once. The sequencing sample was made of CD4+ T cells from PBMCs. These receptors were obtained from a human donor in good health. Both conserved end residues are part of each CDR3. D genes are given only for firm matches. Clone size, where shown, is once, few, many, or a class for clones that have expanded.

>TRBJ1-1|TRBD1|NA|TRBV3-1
TGTGCCAGCCGGGCGCAGGGGGCCACTGAAGCTTTCTTT
CASRAQGATEAFF
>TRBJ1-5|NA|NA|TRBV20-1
TGCAGTGCTAGCGGGGGCCACAATCAGCCCCAGCATTTT
CSASGGHNQPQHF
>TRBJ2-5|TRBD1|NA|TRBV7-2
TGTGCCAGCAGCTTAAATACCAGGGGGAAGACCCAGTACTTC
CASSLNTRGKTQYF
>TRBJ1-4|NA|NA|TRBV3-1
TGTGCCAGCAGCCCCTCTCAGGGTGCAACTAATGAAAAACTGTTTTTT
CASSPSQGATNEKLFF
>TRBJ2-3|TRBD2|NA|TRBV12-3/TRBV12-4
TGTGCCAGCAGTTTTAGGGGAGCGGGAGTGAGCACAGATACGCAGTATTTT
CASSFRGAGVSTDTQYF
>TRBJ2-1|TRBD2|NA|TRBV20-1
TGCAGTGCTAAAAAAAGCGGGACTCCCTACAATGAGCAGTTCTTC
CSAKKSGTPYNEQFF
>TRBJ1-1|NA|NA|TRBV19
TGTGCCACCCGACAGGCCGCTGAAGCTTTCTTT
CATRQAAEAFF
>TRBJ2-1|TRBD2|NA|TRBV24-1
TGTGCCACCAGTGATACGACTAGCGGCAGATACAATGAGCAGTTCTTC
CATSDTTSGRYNEQFF
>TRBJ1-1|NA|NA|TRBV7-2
TGTGCCAGCAGCTCCAACGTAATGCGGGGCACTGAAGCTTTCTTT
CASSSNVMRGTEAFF
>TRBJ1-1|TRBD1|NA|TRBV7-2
TGTGCCAGCAGCTGGACAGGGCCCACTGAAGCTTTCTTT
CASSWTGPTEAFF
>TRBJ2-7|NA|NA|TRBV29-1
TGCAGCGTTGAGGGGGGGACAGGTTTATCCTACGAGCAGTACTTC
CSVEGGTGLSYEQYF
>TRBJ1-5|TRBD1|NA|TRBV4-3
TGCGCCAGCAGCCTAGCAAGGGACAGTATTTGGCCCCAGCATTTT
CASSLARDSIWPQHF
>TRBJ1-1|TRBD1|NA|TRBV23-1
TGCGCCAGCGCGGGACTCGGGACAGGGGCAAACACTGAAGCTTTCTTT
CASAGLGTGANTEAFF
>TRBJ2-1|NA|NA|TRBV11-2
TGTGCCAGCAGCTTATTTATACAAATGGGCTTAAAAGGTGAAACTGGCTCCTACAATGAGCAGTTCTTC
CASSLFIQMGLKGETGSYNEQFF
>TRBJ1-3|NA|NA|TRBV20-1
TGCAGTGCTAGCCCGCAGGTCTCTGGAAACACCATATATTTT
CSASPQVSGNTIYF
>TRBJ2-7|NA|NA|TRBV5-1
TGCGCCAGCAGCTCGGAATTGCAGGGAACCTACGAGCAGTACTTC
CASSSELQGTYEQYF
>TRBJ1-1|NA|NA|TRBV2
TGTGCCAGCAGTGATGCAGCCGACACTGAAGCTTTCTTT
CASSDAADTEAFF
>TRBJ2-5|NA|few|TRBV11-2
TGTGCCAGCAGCGGACCGGGTTTGCAGGGGCAAGAGACCCAGTACTTC
CASSGPGLQGQETQYF
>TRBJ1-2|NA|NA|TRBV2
TGTGCCAGCAGTCCCCGCCTGGTTCGGGGGGGGCGCCCTGATGGCTACACCTTC
CASSPRLVRGGRPDGYTF
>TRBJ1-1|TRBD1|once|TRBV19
TGTGCCACTAGACAGGGCCCTAACACTGAAGCTTTCTTT
CATRQGPNTEAFF
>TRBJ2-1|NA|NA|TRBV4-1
TGCGCCAGCAGCCAAGAGAGGGACGGATACAATGAGCAGTTCTTC
CASSQERDGYNEQFF
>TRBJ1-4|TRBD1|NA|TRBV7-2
TGTGCCAGCAGCCGGACAGGGGGAACCGAGCGACTGTTTTTT
CASSRTGGTERLFF
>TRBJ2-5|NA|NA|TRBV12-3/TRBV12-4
TGTGCCAGCAGTTACGGCGAGGGGTCCCAGTACTTC
CASSYGEGSQYF
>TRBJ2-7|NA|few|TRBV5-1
TGCGCCAGCAGCTTAGGCGGAAACTTCGAGCAGTACTTC
CASSLGGNFEQYF
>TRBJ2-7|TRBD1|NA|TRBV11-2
TGTGCCAGCAGCAAGGACAGGCTCTACGAGCAGTACTTC
CASSKDRLYEQYF
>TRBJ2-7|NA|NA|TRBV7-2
TGTGCCAGCAGCACCCGTTGGGCTAGCTCCTACGAGCAGTACTTC
CASSTRWASSYEQYF
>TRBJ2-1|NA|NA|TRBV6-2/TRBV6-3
TGTGCCAGCAGTTATAACATAAACCACAATGAGCAGTTCTTC
CASSYNINHNEQFF
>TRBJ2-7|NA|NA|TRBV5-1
TGCGCCAGCAGCTTGGACAGAGAAACCTACGAGCAGTACTTC
CASSLDRETYEQYF
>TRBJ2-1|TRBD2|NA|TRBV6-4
TGTGCCAGCAGTGACTCCGCGGGGGGGCACGATGAGCAGTTCTTC
CASSDSAGGHDEQFF
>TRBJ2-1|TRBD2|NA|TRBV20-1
TGCAGTGCCGCCCGGGGTAGCGGGAGTACCAATGAGCAGTTCTTC
CSAARGSGSTNEQFF
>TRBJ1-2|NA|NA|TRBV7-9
TGTGCCAGCAGCTTAGGGGACGGCAGGGAAAACTATGGCTACACCTTC
CASSLGDGRENYGYTF
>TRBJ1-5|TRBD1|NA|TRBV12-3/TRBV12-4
TGTGCCAGCAGCCAACAAACAGGGGTGTCCGGACAGCCCCAGCATTTT
CASSQQTGVSGQPQHF
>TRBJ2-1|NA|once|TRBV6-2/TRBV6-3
TGTGCCAGCAGTTTCCCGGGGAGGCGGACCTACAATGAGCAGTTCTTC
CASSFPGRRTYNEQFF
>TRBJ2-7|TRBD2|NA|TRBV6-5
TGTGCCAGCAGTTATGGACTAGGCTACGAGCAGTACTTC
CASSYGLGYEQYF
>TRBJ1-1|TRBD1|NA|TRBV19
TGTGCCAGTAGTATTCGCAGGGGGACTGAAGCTTTCTTT
CASSIRRGTEAFF
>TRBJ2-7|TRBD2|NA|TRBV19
TGTGCCAGTAGTTCGGCGCGGGGGGGCCGACACGAGCAGTACTTC
CASSSARGGRHEQYF
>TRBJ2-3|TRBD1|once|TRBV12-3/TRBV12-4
TGTGCCAGCAGTTTCCAGACAGGGGTCGGCACAGATACGCAGTATTTT
CASSFQTGVGTDTQYF
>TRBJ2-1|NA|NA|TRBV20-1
TGCAGTGCTCCCGGGACTCTCGGCGAGCAGTTCTTC
CSAPGTLGEQFF
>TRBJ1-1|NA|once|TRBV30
TGTGCCTGGAGTGCGATCAGAGGGACTGAAGCTTTCTTT
CAWSAIRGTEAFF
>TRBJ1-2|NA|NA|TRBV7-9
TGTGCCAGCAGCTTCGGGAGATTCACCTTC
CASSFGRFTF
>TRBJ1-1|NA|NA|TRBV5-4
TGTGCCAGCAGCCGTTCAGGGGTTGGGGGCACTGAAGCTTTCTTT
CASSRSGVGGTEAFF
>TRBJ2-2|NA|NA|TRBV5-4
TGTGCCACCGTTGGGGGGGGGCAAACCGGGGAGCTGTTTTTT
CATVGGGQTGELFF
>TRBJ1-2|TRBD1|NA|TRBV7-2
TGTGCCAGCAGCTTAGGGGGACAGGGAATAACTGGCTACACCTTC
CASSLGGQGITGYTF
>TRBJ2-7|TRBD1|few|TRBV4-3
TGCGCCAGCAGCCAAGATGACAGGGGGTCCTACGAGCAGTACTTC
CASSQDDRGSYEQYF
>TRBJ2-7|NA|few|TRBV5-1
TGCGCCAGCAGCCCTCGGGGAAGCTCCTACGAGCAGTACTTC
CASSPRGSSYEQYF
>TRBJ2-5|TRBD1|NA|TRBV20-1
TGCAGTGCTCGAGGACAGGTTCAAGAGACCCAGTACTTC
CSARGQVQETQYF
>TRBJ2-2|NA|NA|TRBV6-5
TGTGCCAGCAGTTACTCAGACAGCCGTCCGACCCGAGGGGTGGGCGGGGAGCTGTTTTTT
CASSYSDSRPTRGVGGELFF
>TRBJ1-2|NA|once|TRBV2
TGTGCCAGCAACCAGGGGACGAGCTATGGCTACACCTTC
CASNQGTSYGYTF